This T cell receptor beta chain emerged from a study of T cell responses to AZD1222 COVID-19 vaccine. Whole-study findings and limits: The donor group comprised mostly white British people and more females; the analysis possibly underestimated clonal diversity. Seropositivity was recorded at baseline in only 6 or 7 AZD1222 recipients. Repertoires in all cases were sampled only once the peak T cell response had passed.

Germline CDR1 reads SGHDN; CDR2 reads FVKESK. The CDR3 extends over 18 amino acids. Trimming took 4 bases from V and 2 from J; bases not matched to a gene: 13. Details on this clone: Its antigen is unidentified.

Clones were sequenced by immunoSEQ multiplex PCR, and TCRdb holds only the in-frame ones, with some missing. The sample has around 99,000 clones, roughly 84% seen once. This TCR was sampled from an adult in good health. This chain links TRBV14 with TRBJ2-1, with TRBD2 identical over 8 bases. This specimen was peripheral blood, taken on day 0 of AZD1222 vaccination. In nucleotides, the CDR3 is TGTGCCAGCAGCCCCGGCCTCGGCGGGGGGCTACCCTACAATGAGCAGTTCTTC. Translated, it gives CASSPGLGGGLPYNEQFF.